Shown below are 24 T cell receptor beta chains from a single sample sequenced in a study of blood T cell repertoires in COVID-19. Profiled with immunoSEQ multiplex PCR; TCRdb holds only in-frame clones, not every one. In the table there are more than 200,000 clones, 85% to 90% of which are singletons. Sequencing input: peripheral blood. These receptors all stem from a man older than 75 with acute or convalescent COVID-19.

V usage is TRBV7-9 and J usage is TRBJ2-7, with a tentative D call TRBD2 (6 bases). This CDR3 is built from 15 residues. Germline-derived CDR1 and CDR2 are SEHNR and FQNEAQ (reference sequence). The V end lost 1 base, the J end lost 5 bases, and 15 bases lay between the germline ends. CDR3 region: CASSLDHGAGNEQYF. The DNA for the CDR3 is TGTGCCAGCAGCTTAGACCACGGTGCGGGGAACGAGCAGTACTTC.

The chain employs TRBV9 and TRBJ1-4; D gene unclear. The CDR3 is 13 amino acids. Trimming removed 3 bases from V and 7 bases from J, with 10 bases in between. CDR1 and CDR2 (germline): SGDLS, YYNGEE. This CDR3 is CASSGGGGEKLFF. The CDR3 DNA follows: TGTGCCAGCAGCGGAGGCGGCGGTGAAAAACTGTTTTTT.

The CDR3 sequence is CASSPDTYGYTF. In DNA, the CDR3 is TGTGCCAGCTCACCTGACACCTATGGCTACACCTTC. J is TRBJ1-2 and V is TRBV18; no definite D call. The CDR3 has 12 amino acids. Germline V CDR1 and CDR2: KGHSH, LQKENI. V dropped 3 bases and J dropped 4 bases, with 6 bases sitting between them.

In its sample, this clone was seen a few times. The V gene is TRBV11-1, the J gene TRBJ2-7; 9 bases are a match to TRBD1. This CDR3 has 13 amino acids. V was clipped by 5 bases and J by 3 bases; unmatched bases: 2. Germline CDR1 SGHAT, CDR2 FQDESV (reference sequence). This CDR3 reads CASSTGGGYEQYF. The DNA of the CDR3 is TGTGCCAGCAGCACAGGGGGCGGCTACGAGCAGTACTTC.

The rearrangement joins TRBV5-4 to TRBJ1-5; D not certain. V was pared by 3 bases and J by 5 bases, with 6 bases between. The V gene's germline CDR1 is SGHNT and CDR2 YYREEE (reference sequence). The CDR3 has 12 amino acids. CDR3 region: CASSYGDQPQHF. Written as DNA, the CDR3 is TGTGCCAGCAGCTACGGAGATCAGCCCCAGCATTTT.

The count of this clone is one. V is TRBV19 and J is TRBJ2-3, with TRBD2 matching over 13 bases. CDR1 LNHDA and CDR2 SQIVND come from the germline V gene (reference sequence). This CDR3 is 17 amino acids long. The V segment lost 4 bases and the J segment 5 bases; nucleotides outside the gene matches: 9. The CDR3 nucleotides read TGTGCCAGTAGTAGAGGACCGGGACTAGCGGGAAAAGATACGCAGTATTTT. Its protein is CASSRGPGLAGKDTQYF.

V gene TRBV25-1 combines with J gene TRBJ2-2, with a weak D call TRBD1 (6 bases). CDR1 MGHDK and CDR2 SYGVNS come from the germline V gene. The V and J ends lost 0 bases and 5 bases respectively, with 13 bases between them. The CDR3 contains 16 residues. The CDR3 loop is CASSEYTGQGTGELFF. For the CDR3, the DNA is TGTGCCAGCAGTGAATATACAGGGCAGGGGACCGGGGAGCTGTTTTTT.

The chain uses TRBV6-5 and TRBJ2-1; 9 bases are a match to TRBD2. The CDR3 extends over 14 amino acids. V lost 6 bases, J lost 11 bases, and 11 bases stayed unmatched. Per germline, CDR1 MNHEY and CDR2 SVGAGI. CDR3 bases: TGTGCCAGCAGGCAGAAGCGGGAGGCCAACAAGCAGTTCTTC. This encodes CASRQKREANKQFF.

The chain carries TRBV4-3 and TRBJ2-6; weak D call: TRBD1 (6 bases). Trimming removed 2 bases from V and 0 bases from J, with 11 bases in between. This CDR3 region has 17 residues. Germline V gene data show CDR1 as LGHNA and CDR2 as YSLEER. CDR3 residues: CASSQFQGYSGANVLTF. The CDR3 nucleotides read TGCGCCAGCAGCCAATTCCAGGGGTACTCTGGGGCCAACGTCCTGACTTTC.

J is TRBJ1-2 and V is TRBV5-4; weak D call: TRBD1 (5 bases). CDR1 is SGHNT and CDR2 is YYREEE in the germline V gene (reference sequence). V lost 1 base, J lost 0 bases, and 7 bases lay in between. The CDR3 contains 14 residues. For the CDR3, the DNA is TGTGCCAGCAGCTTGTCGGGGGCTAACTATGGCTACACCTTC. It specifies CASSLSGANYGYTF.

CDR3 residues: CASSEDKGARYNSPLHF. CDR3 DNA: TGTGCCAGCAGTGAAGATAAGGGGGCGAGGTATAATTCACCCCTCCACTTT. This sequence joins TRBV6-1 and TRBJ1-6; TRBD1 matches 7 bases. The trim removed 1 base at V and 4 bases at J, leaving 7 bases unmatched. This CDR3 comprises 17 residues. Germline CDR1 reads MNHNS; CDR2 reads SASEGT.

The chain links TRBV6-5 to TRBJ2-7; maybe TRBD1 (8 bases). V lost 5 bases to trimming and J lost 2 bases, with 13 bases between them. The CDR3 runs 14 residues. CDR1 MNHEY and CDR2 SVGAGI come from the germline V gene. CDR3 amino acids: CASSRQGTTYEQYF. In DNA, the CDR3 is TGTGCCAGCAGTAGACAGGGGACTACCTACGAGCAGTACTTC.

The chain employs TRBV5-1 and TRBJ2-5; 12 bases map to TRBD2. Germline CDR1 SGHRS, CDR2 YFSETQ. The CDR3 is 17 residues long. The trim removed 0 bases at V and 8 bases at J, leaving 11 bases unmatched. The DNA for the CDR3 is TGCGCCAGCAGCTTGGATCCGGCTAGCGGGGGGGTAGACACCCAGTACTTC. Its translation: CASSLDPASGGVDTQYF.

V and J are TRBV11-2 and TRBJ2-7, with D perhaps TRBD1 (5 bases). Germline CDR1 is SGHAT and CDR2 is FQNNGV. There are 13 residues in the CDR3. With 1 base removed from V and 3 bases from J, the gap between germline ends came to 7 bases. The chain's CDR3 is CASSLAGFYEQYF. CDR3 nucleotide sequence: TGTGCCAGCAGCTTAGCAGGGTTCTACGAGCAGTACTTC.

This clone was observed once. The chain combines TRBV7-2 with TRBJ2-7, with 11 bases identical to TRBD1. Unmatched junction bases numbered 6, after V lost 5 bases and J lost 0 bases. The germline CDR1 and CDR2 sequences are SGHTA and FQGNSA. The CDR3 spans 16 residues. CDR3 amino acids: CASSPGTGGSSYEQYF. CDR3 in DNA: TGTGCCAGCAGCCCAGGGACAGGGGGTAGCTCCTACGAGCAGTACTTC.

This chain joins TRBV6-5 and TRBJ2-7; a possible D gene is TRBD1 (7 bases). Germline loops: CDR1 MNHEY, CDR2 SVGAGI. V dropped 2 bases and J dropped 3 bases, with 14 bases sitting between them. CDR3 size: 15 residues. CDR3 in amino acids: CASSYVAGGHYEQYF. CDR3 DNA: TGTGCCAGCAGTTACGTGGCAGGGGGGCACTACGAGCAGTACTTC.

The chain recombines TRBV3-1 (or the pseudogene TRBV3-2) with TRBJ1-2; no reliable D call. In germline, CDR1 is LGHDT, CDR2 YNNKEL (reference sequence). V was trimmed by 4 bases and J by 0 bases, leaving 6 bases between them. This CDR3 spans 13 amino acids. CDR3 loop: CASSRRTNYGYTF. DNA for the CDR3: TGTGCCAGCAGCCGCAGGACTAACTATGGCTACACCTTC.

V is TRBV6-5 and J is TRBJ1-1, with TRBD1 identical over 8 bases. J was trimmed by 4 bases and V by 6 bases; bases with no gene match: 10. The CDR3 extends over 15 amino acids. Germline lookup yields CDR1 MNHEY and CDR2 SVGAGI. The CDR3 sequence is CASSRTRGRLTEAFF. The DNA for the CDR3 is TGTGCCAGCAGCCGAACCAGGGGGCGCCTCACTGAAGCTTTCTTT.

CDR3 amino acids: CASRRPGRAVYEQYF. The CDR3 nucleotides read TGTGCCAGCAGAAGGCCCGGGAGGGCTGTTTACGAGCAGTACTTC. The chain couples TRBV6-5 to TRBJ2-7, with 8 bases that match TRBD2. The trim removed 6 bases at V and 4 bases at J, leaving 11 bases unmatched. This CDR3 spans 15 amino acids. The V gene's germline CDR1 is MNHEY and CDR2 SVGAGI.

The chain employs TRBV5-1 and TRBJ2-1, with TRBD2 as a possible D gene (6 bases). V was trimmed by 3 bases and J by 4 bases, leaving 8 bases between them. The germline gives CDR1 SGHRS, CDR2 YFSETQ. CDR3 length: 13 residues. The CDR3 spells CASSYGTYNEQFF. CDR3 bases: TGCGCCAGCAGCTACGGGACTTACAATGAGCAGTTCTTC.

The chain links TRBV5-1 to TRBJ2-3, with TRBD2 matching over 12 bases. The CDR3 covers 14 residues. The germline V gene encodes CDR1 SGHRS and CDR2 YFSETQ. Germline trimming cut 0 bases from V and 10 bases from J; bases unmatched to any gene: 3. As DNA, the CDR3 is TGCGCCAGCAGCTTGGATCTAGCGGGGGGGCCGCAGTATTTT. The encoded protein is CASSLDLAGGPQYF.

This clone showed up just once. The chain employs TRBV11-2 and TRBJ2-3; 8 bases fit TRBD1. This CDR3 has 16 amino acids. Germline CDR1 is SGHAT and CDR2 is FQNNGV. Germline trimming cut 6 bases from V and 5 bases from J; bases unmatched to any gene: 13. CDR3 protein: CASSFSLQGVGDTQYF. CDR3 coding DNA: TGTGCCAGCAGTTTTTCCCTACAGGGGGTGGGAGATACGCAGTATTTT.

This chain joins TRBV7-2 and TRBJ1-5, with TRBD1 as a possible D gene (6 bases). Germline V gene data show CDR1 as SGHTA and CDR2 as FQGNSA. This CDR3 region has 13 residues. Trimming took off 1 base at V and 9 bases at J, with 10 bases between the two ends. CDR3 bases: TGTGCCAGCAGCTTAGAACAGGGAAGGCCCCAGCATTTT. Its translation: CASSLEQGRPQHF.

This clone has just one count. V gene TRBV24-1 combines with J gene TRBJ2-7; maybe TRBD1 (5 bases). CDR1 is KGHDR and CDR2 is SFDVKD in the germline V gene. The V end was cut by 3 bases, the J end by 2 bases, with 10 bases between. The CDR3 length is 14 residues. The CDR3 sequence: CATSDIRAPYEQYF. The CDR3 nucleotides are TGTGCCACCAGTGATATCAGGGCCCCCTACGAGCAGTACTTC.